The 30 T cell receptor beta chains below all came from one sample that was sequenced in a study of T cell repertoires in cytomegalovirus infection. Using its own MiXCR run on the reads, TCRdb lists one record per CDR3 protein. The sample lists just under 300,000 distinct CDR3 sequences, around 10% occurring once. The sample taken for sequencing was PBMCs. The receptors derive from a human donor in good health (CMV status not recorded). Some clones in this sample may be carry-over from other donors' samples.

This clonotype was observed a handful of times. This chain links TRBV2 with TRBJ1-2; 8 nucleotides line up with TRBD1. J gave up 5 bases and V 4 bases, and 3 bases lay outside the gene matches. Germline V CDR1 and CDR2: SNHLY, FYNNEI. This CDR3 is 13 amino acids long. Written as DNA, the CDR3 is TGTGCCAGCAGTGTGGACAGGGAATATGGCTACACCTTC. This sequence encodes CASSVDREYGYTF.

The V gene is TRBV5-1, the J gene TRBJ1-2, with 7 bases aligning to TRBD1. Germline CDR1 SGHRS, CDR2 YFSETQ. Unmatched junction bases numbered 19, after V lost 7 bases and J lost 7 bases. The CDR3 covers 16 residues. In DNA form, the CDR3 reads TGCGCCAGCCTCCAGGATCCGGGACAGCCAACGGGTGGCTACACCTTC. Its protein product is CASLQDPGQPTGGYTF. Full variable domain (missing parts from reference TRBV5-1 and TRBJ1-2): KAGVTQTPRYLIKTRGQQVTLSCSPISGHRSVSWYQQTPGQGLQFLFEYFSETQRNKGNFPGRFSGRQFSNSRSEMNVSTLELGDSALYLCASLQDPGQPTGGYTFGSGTRLTVV.

This clonotype was seen many times. The V gene is TRBV29-1, the J gene TRBJ1-1; D is unresolved. The CDR3 spans 11 residues. The V gene lost 7 bases and the J gene lost 6 bases, with 12 bases spanning the gap. CDR1 SQVTM and CDR2 ANQGSEA come from the germline V gene. The DNA of the CDR3 is TGCAGCGGTGTGACTGAGGCTGAAGCTTTCTTT. Its translation is CSGVTEAEAFF.

This clonotype was recorded many times. In DNA form, the CDR3 reads TGTGCCAGCAGTTTGGGGTTAGGCGGGAGGGCCTACAATGAGCAGTTCTTC. The encoded protein is CASSLGLGGRAYNEQFF. The rearrangement links TRBV12-3 or TRBV12-4 to TRBJ2-1; 9 bases map to TRBD2. This CDR3 is built from 17 residues. V shed 3 bases, J shed 2 bases, and the junction held 8 bases outside the gene matches.

This clonotype was found many times. The chain is built from TRBV18 and TRBJ2-2; TRBD1 matches 8 bases. The V segment lost 2 bases and the J segment 4 bases; nucleotides outside the gene matches: 3. CDR3 length: 15 residues. Germline V gene data show CDR1 as KGHSH and CDR2 as LQKENI. The DNA for the CDR3 is TGTGCCAGCTCACCAGCAGGGGGCGTCACCGGGGAGCTGTTTTTT. Amino acids: CASSPAGGVTGELFF.

This clonotype showed up many times. The CDR3 spells CASRPLGTGSDTQYF. CDR3 nucleotide sequence: TGTGCCAGCAGGCCCTTAGGAACAGGGTCAGATACGCAGTATTTT. The chain links TRBV27 to TRBJ2-3; D is possibly TRBD1 (6 bases). The V and J ends lost 6 bases and 4 bases respectively, with 17 bases between them. CDR1 is MNHEY and CDR2 is SMNVEV in the germline V gene (reference sequence). CDR3 size: 15 residues.

In its sample, this clonotype was seen many times. The chain combines TRBV7-8 with TRBJ2-7, with 8 nucleotides matching TRBD1. V shed 6 bases, J shed 6 bases, and the junction held 7 bases outside the gene matches. The germline V gene has CDR1 SGHVS and CDR2 FQNEAQ. The CDR3 is 13 residues long. The CDR3 sequence is CASSETGETEQYF. CDR3 nucleotides: TGTGCCAGCAGTGAGACAGGGGAGACCGAGCAGTACTTC.

This clonotype was seen repeatedly, ten times or more. This CDR3 is CSATNLPGETQYF. The CDR3 bases are TGCAGTGCTACCAACCTTCCGGGGGAGACCCAGTACTTC. The chain couples TRBV20-1 to TRBJ2-5, with D perhaps TRBD2 (5 bases). Germline CDR1 and CDR2: DFQATT and SNEGSKA (reference sequence). The CDR3 is made up of 13 amino acids. The V end was cut by 4 bases, the J end by 5 bases, with 14 bases between.

The chain carries TRBV25-1 and TRBJ2-4; weak D call: TRBD2 (5 bases). V lost 11 bases, J lost 7 bases, and 18 bases lay in between. Germline V gene sequence: CDR1 MGHDK, CDR2 SYGVNS. This CDR3 contains 13 residues. The CDR3 nucleotides are TGTGCCCCCCGCGCGGGCCACGGGAACATTCAGTACTTC. It translates to CAPRAGHGNIQYF.

The rearrangement uses TRBV20-1 and TRBJ2-3; 10 bases are shared with TRBD2. Germline loops: CDR1 DFQATT, CDR2 SNEGSKA (reference sequence). Trimming removed 5 bases from V and 3 bases from J; junction bases left unmatched: 5. The CDR3 covers 14 residues. CDR3 protein: CSAGSGGATDTQYF. DNA for the CDR3: TGCAGTGCTGGGAGCGGGGGGGCGACAGATACGCAGTATTTT.

This clonotype was observed at least ten times. V usage is TRBV12-3 or TRBV12-4 and J usage is TRBJ2-3; possible D gene TRBD1, 6 bases. Trimming removed 4 bases at V and 2 bases at J, with 19 bases between. The CDR3 covers 17 residues. CDR3 DNA sequence: TGTGCCAGCAGTTGGCAGGGGATCGGTCCTTCCACAGATACGCAGTATTTT. Protein sequence: CASSWQGIGPSTDTQYF.

This clonotype was detected many times. The chain has TRBV5-1 and TRBJ2-1, with TRBD1 matching 10 bases. Losses at the gene ends were 0 bases for V and 5 bases for J; bases not matched to a gene: 2. CDR1 and CDR2 from the germline V gene are SGHRS and YFSETQ. The CDR3 runs to 15 residues. CDR3 sequence: CASSLGDRGHNEQFF. The CDR3 DNA reads as TGCGCCAGCAGCTTGGGGGACAGGGGACACAATGAGCAGTTCTTC.

The chain is built from TRBV6-5 and TRBJ2-2; the D is unclear. The CDR3 is 14 residues long. Germline V gives CDR1 MNHEY, CDR2 SVGAGI. V lost 1 base and J 0 bases, leaving 3 bases between the germline ends. The CDR3 DNA follows: TGTGCCAGCAGTTACTACACGAACACCGGGGAGCTGTTTTTT. Translating gives CASSYYTNTGELFF.

This clonotype showed up many times. V is TRBV6-5 and J is TRBJ1-5; D perhaps matches TRBD1 (5 bases). The CDR3 contains 15 residues. Germline V gene data show CDR1 as MNHEY and CDR2 as SVGAGI. Trimming stripped 2 bases from V and 2 bases from J, with 10 bases between. In DNA, the CDR3 is TGTGCCAGCAGTTACCGAGCGGGGGGCAATCAGCCCCAGCATTTT. It yields the protein CASSYRAGGNQPQHF.

This clonotype was observed many times. The chain recombines TRBV29-1 with TRBJ1-1; possibly TRBD1 for D (5 bases). The V gene lost 1 base and the J gene lost 5 bases, with 14 bases spanning the gap. CDR1 SQVTM and CDR2 ANQGSEA come from the germline V gene. The CDR3 extends over 14 amino acids. The CDR3 nucleotides read TGCAGCGTTGAAGGGACGACGGGGGGGACTGAAGCTTTCTTT. It is translated as CSVEGTTGGTEAFF.

Written as DNA, the CDR3 is TGTGCCAGCAGTGAACACCCTTTCTACAATGAGCAGTTCTTC. Protein product: CASSEHPFYNEQFF. This chain links TRBV6-4 with TRBJ2-1; D unresolved. Trimming took 3 bases from V and 3 from J, leaving 9 bases between them. In germline, CDR1 is MRHNA, CDR2 SNTAGT. The CDR3 covers 14 residues.

This clonotype showed up many times. The junction does not match germline at one end; this may be a read error. V and J are TRBV6-2 or TRBV6-3 and TRBJ2-1; 7 bases match TRBD2. CDR1 and CDR2 (germline): MNHEY, SVGEGT. This CDR3 is built from 13 residues. Written as DNA, the CDR3 is TGTGCCAGCACCGCGGGAGCAGGGACGGCCCTGATCTTC. Protein product: CASTAGAGTALIF.

J is TRBJ2-7 and V is TRBV4-1, with 7 positions matching TRBD2. Germline assignment: CDR1 MGHRA and CDR2 YSYEKL. The junction had 16 bases not matched to a gene; V was cut back by 2 bases and J by 3 bases. This CDR3 comprises 18 residues. The CDR3 sequence: CASSQSYPMEGGDYEQYV. The CDR3 DNA sequence: TGCGCCAGCAGCCAATCTTATCCCATGGAGGGAGGGGACTACGAGCAGTACGTC.

Ten or more counts support this clonotype. The V gene is TRBV29-1, the J gene TRBJ1-1; no reliable D call. The germline CDR1 and CDR2 sequences are SQVTM and ANQGSEA. CDR3 length: 14 residues. Trimming pared 7 bases from V and 0 bases from J, leaving 15 bases between. CDR3: CSALAGWVNTEAFF. The DNA of the CDR3 is TGCAGCGCCCTGGCGGGGTGGGTGAACACTGAAGCTTTCTTT. Together with reference TRBV29-1 and TRBJ1-1, the CDR3 gives the full variable domain: SAVISQKPSRDICQRGTSLTIQCQVDSQVTMMFWYRQQPGQSLTLIATANQGSEATYESGFVIDKFPISRPNLTFSTLTVSNMSPEDSSIYLCSALAGWVNTEAFFGQGTRLTVV.

V is TRBV28 and J is TRBJ1-2, with 7 bases lining up with TRBD1. The germline V gene has CDR1 MDHEN and CDR2 SYDVKM. The CDR3 contains 13 residues. V was clipped by 8 bases and J by 6 bases; unmatched bases: 9. CDR3 nucleotides: TGTGCCAGCCTCTCAGGGACAGTTAATGGCTACACCTTC. Translation gives CASLSGTVNGYTF.

The chain combines TRBV6-2 or TRBV6-3 with TRBJ2-1, with 8 nucleotides matching TRBD2. V gave up 2 bases and J gave up 9 bases; unmatched junction bases: 9. The length of the CDR3 is 15 residues. Per the germline V gene, CDR1 is MNHEY and CDR2 is SVGEGT. The CDR3 loop reads CASSYGQRGTGEQFF. For the CDR3, the DNA is TGTGCCAGCAGTTACGGCCAGCGGGGGACCGGTGAGCAGTTCTTC.

This clonotype has ten or more counts. J is TRBJ1-1 and V is TRBV7-3; D not resolved. Germline CDR1 and CDR2: SGHTA and FQGTGA. The CDR3 consists of 15 residues. Trimming removed 3 bases at V and 1 base at J, with 12 bases between. The DNA of the CDR3 is TGTGCCAGCAGCTTGGGCTTAACCCAGAACACTGAAGCTTTCTTT. Protein: CASSLGLTQNTEAFF.

This clonotype was detected many times. The gene calls are TRBV6-1 and TRBJ2-7; D call uncertain. The V gene's germline CDR1 is MNHNS and CDR2 SASEGT. This CDR3 is 12 amino acids long. Trimming removed 3 bases from V and 4 bases from J, with 7 bases in between. CDR3 DNA: TGTGCCAGCAGTGACGGCTGGTACGAGCAGTACGTC. It is translated as CASSDGWYEQYV.

This clonotype was picked up a small number of times. This rearrangement joins TRBV28 to TRBJ2-3; D is uncertain. The V and J ends lost 7 bases and 5 bases respectively, with 4 bases between them. The germline CDR1 and CDR2 sequences are MDHEN and SYDVKM. The CDR3 has 10 amino acids. The CDR3 DNA reads TGTGCCAGCACCAGAGATACGCAGTATTTT. Its translation is CASTRDTQYF.

Worth noting for this clonotype: A much larger clone lies one base from this, so it may be a read error. J is TRBJ2-6 and V is TRBV4-3; TRBD1 agrees at 9 bases. Germline V gene sequence: CDR1 LGHNA, CDR2 YSLEER. This CDR3 is 15 amino acids long. CDR3 region: CASSQGRTGANILTF. For the CDR3, the DNA is TGCGCCAGCAGCCAAGGAAGGACAGGGGCCAACATCCTGACTTTC.

There are many counts of this clonotype. The chain employs TRBV29-1 and TRBJ2-1, with 8 bases lining up with TRBD2. The CDR3 runs to 12 residues. V gave up 0 bases and J gave up 10 bases; unmatched junction bases: 2. Germline V lookup: CDR1 SQVTM, CDR2 ANQGSEA. CDR3 DNA sequence: TGCAGCGTTGAAGATAGACTAGCGGAGCAGTTCTTC. It encodes CSVEDRLAEQFF.

This clonotype was seen repeatedly, ten times or more. The chain joins TRBV7-2 to TRBJ2-5; maybe TRBD2 (5 bases). This CDR3 region has 14 residues. Per the germline V gene, CDR1 is SGHTA and CDR2 is FQGNSA. The ends were cut back, 5 bases at V and 5 bases at J, with 15 bases in the middle. CDR3 DNA sequence: TGTGCCAGCAGCCCCCGGACTGGCCGGGAGACCCAGTACTTC. Protein sequence: CASSPRTGRETQYF.

This clonotype was recorded at least ten times. The chain links TRBV7-2 to TRBJ1-2, with 7 positions matching TRBD1. With 5 bases clipped from V and 4 bases from J, the junction kept 10 bases outside the gene matches. CDR3 size: 15 residues. The germline V gene encodes CDR1 SGHTA and CDR2 FQGNSA. For the CDR3, the DNA is TGTGCCAGCAGCACCGGACAGGTGGTGGGCTATGGCTACACCTTC. Its protein product is CASSTGQVVGYGYTF.

This clonotype was counted many times. This sequence joins TRBV12-5 and TRBJ2-1, with 7 bases identical to TRBD2. The CDR3 sequence is 15 residues long. V shed 8 bases and J 3 bases; nucleotides not matched to a gene: 10. Germline CDR1 LGHNT, CDR2 FRNRAP. The CDR3 sequence: CASWAAGDNYNEQFF. The CDR3 nucleotides are TGTGCTAGTTGGGCCGCGGGGGATAACTACAATGAGCAGTTCTTC. The variable domain in full, completed from reference TRBV12-5 and TRBJ2-1, reads DARVTQTPRHKVTEMGQEVTMRCQPILGHNTVFWYRQTMMQGLELLAYFRNRAPLDDSGMPKDRFSAEMPDATLATLKIQPSEPRDSAVYFCASWAAGDNYNEQFFGPGTRLTVL.

The gene calls are TRBV28 and TRBJ2-7; TRBD1 aligns across 7 bases. V was clipped by 11 bases and J by 4 bases; unmatched bases: 11. Per the germline V gene, CDR1 is MDHEN and CDR2 is SYDVKM. There are 13 residues in the CDR3. The CDR3 sequence: CAVTGARKYEQYF. CDR3 sequence (DNA): TGTGCCGTAACAGGGGCGAGAAAATACGAGCAGTACTTC.